Shown below are 5 T cell receptor beta chains from a single sample sequenced in a study of spatial heterogeneity in lung cancer. Indicated time point: sample taken at primary tumor resection. Each CDR3 protein is one row after TCRdb ran MiXCR on the 5' RACE reads. The data hold more than 35,000 distinct CDR3 sequences, with around 5% observed a single time. The sample consisted of PBMCs, taken at surgery. Receptors were obtained from a female donor with early-stage non-small cell lung cancer.

This clonotype was detected only a few times. This chain's CDR3 is CASSIWGQKMNTEAFF. The CDR3 coding sequence is TGTGCCAGTAGTATATGGGGACAGAAAATGAACACTGAAGCTTTCTTT. J is TRBJ1-1 and V is TRBV19, with 7 bases fitting TRBD1. The CDR3 is 16 amino acids. Unmatched junction bases numbered 6, after V lost 2 bases and J lost 0 bases. CDR1 LNHDA and CDR2 SQIVND come from the germline V gene (reference sequence).

Ten or more counts support this clonotype. The chain employs TRBV20-1 and TRBJ2-7; a possible D gene is TRBD1 (6 bases). CDR3 length equals 12 residues. In germline, CDR1 is DFQATT, CDR2 SNEGSKA (reference sequence). Trimming stripped 6 bases from V and 3 bases from J, with 12 bases between. CDR3 sequence reads: CSAPGHNYEQYF. CDR3 nucleotide sequence: TGCAGTGCGCCGGGACACAACTACGAGCAGTACTTC.

The genes are TRBV3-1 and TRBJ1-2; D is unresolved. From germline, CDR1 is LGHDT and CDR2 YNNKEL (reference sequence). The CDR3 sequence is 12 residues long. The V end lost 1 base, the J end lost 7 bases, and 7 bases lay between the germline ends. The DNA for the CDR3 is TGTGCCAGCAGCCAAGCAGAATTTGGCTACACCTTC. Its translation is CASSQAEFGYTF.

This clonotype was counted ten times or more. The J gene is TRBJ2-7, the V gene TRBV28; the match to TRBD1 covers 10 bases. The V segment lost 4 bases and the J segment 1 base; nucleotides outside the gene matches: 16. The CDR3 loop spans 19 amino acids. The V gene's germline CDR1 is MDHEN and CDR2 SYDVKM. The CDR3 is CASSWTRTGTGAISYEQYF. CDR3 bases: TGTGCCAGCAGTTGGACGAGAACCGGGACAGGGGCGATTTCCTACGAGCAGTACTTC.

This clonotype was detected many times. The genes are TRBV29-1 and TRBJ1-2, with D hard to call. Trimming cost V 6 bases and J 6 bases, with 11 bases left between them. The CDR3 runs 11 residues. Germline lookup yields CDR1 SQVTM and CDR2 ANQGSEA. CDR3 amino acids: CSVQREHGYTF. CDR3 nucleotide sequence: TGCAGCGTGCAAAGGGAACATGGCTACACCTTC.